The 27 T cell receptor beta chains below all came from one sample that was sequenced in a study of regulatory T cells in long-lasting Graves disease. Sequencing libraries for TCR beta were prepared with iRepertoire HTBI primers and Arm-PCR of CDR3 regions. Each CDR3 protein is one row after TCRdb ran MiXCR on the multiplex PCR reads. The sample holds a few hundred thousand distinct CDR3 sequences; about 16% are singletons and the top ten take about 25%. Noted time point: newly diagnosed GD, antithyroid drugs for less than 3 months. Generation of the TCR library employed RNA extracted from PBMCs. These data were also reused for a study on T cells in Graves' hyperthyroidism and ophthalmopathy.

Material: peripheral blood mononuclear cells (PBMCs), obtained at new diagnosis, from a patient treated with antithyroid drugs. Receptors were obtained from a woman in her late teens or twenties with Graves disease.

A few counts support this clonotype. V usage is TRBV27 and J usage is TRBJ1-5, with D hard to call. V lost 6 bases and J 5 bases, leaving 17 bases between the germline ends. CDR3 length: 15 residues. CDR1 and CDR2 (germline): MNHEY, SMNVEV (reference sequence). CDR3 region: CASSHARSWDQPQHF. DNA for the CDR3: TGTGCCAGCAGCCATGCCCGGTCCTGGGATCAGCCCCAGCATTTT.

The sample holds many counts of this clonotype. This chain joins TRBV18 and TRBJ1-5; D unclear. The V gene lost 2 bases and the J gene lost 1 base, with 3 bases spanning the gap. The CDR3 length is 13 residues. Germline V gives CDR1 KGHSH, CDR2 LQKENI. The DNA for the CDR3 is TGTGCCAGCTCACCAGGCAGCAATCAGCCCCAGCATTTT. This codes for CASSPGSNQPQHF.

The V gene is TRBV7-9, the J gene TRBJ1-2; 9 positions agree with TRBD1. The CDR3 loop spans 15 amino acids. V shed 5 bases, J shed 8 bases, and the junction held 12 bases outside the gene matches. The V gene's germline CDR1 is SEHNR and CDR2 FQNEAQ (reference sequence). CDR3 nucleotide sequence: TGTGCCAGCAGCCCGCGACAGGGGGGTATAGAGGGCTACACCTTC. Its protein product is CASSPRQGGIEGYTF. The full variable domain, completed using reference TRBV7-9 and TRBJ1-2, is DTGVSQNPRHKITKRGQNVTFRCDPISEHNRLYWYRQTLGQGPEFLTYFQNEAQLEKSRLLSDRFSAERPKGSFSTLEIQRTEQGDSAMYLCASSPRQGGIEGYTFGSGTRLTVV.

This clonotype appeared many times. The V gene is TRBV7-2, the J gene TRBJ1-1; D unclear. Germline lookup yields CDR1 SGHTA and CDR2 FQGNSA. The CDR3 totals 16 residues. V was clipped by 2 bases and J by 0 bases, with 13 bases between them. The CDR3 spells CASSLNRLPMNTEAFF. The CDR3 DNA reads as TGTGCCAGCAGCTTAAATCGACTCCCTATGAACACTGAAGCTTTCTTT.

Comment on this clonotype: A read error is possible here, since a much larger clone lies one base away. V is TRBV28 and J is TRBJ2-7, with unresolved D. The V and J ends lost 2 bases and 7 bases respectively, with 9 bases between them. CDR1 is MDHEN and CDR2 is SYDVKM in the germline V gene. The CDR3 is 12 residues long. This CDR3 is CASSLARAEQYF. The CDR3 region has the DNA TGTGCCAGCAGTTTAGCAAGGGCTGAGCAGTACTTC.

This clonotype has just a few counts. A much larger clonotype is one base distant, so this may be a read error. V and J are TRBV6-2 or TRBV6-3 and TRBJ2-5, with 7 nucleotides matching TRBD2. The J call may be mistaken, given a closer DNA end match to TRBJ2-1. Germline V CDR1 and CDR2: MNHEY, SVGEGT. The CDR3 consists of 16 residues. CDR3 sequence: CTSRGAGERYQYEQFF. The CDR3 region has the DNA TGTACCAGCAGAGGGGCGGGAGAAAGGTACCAATATGAGCAGTTCTTC.

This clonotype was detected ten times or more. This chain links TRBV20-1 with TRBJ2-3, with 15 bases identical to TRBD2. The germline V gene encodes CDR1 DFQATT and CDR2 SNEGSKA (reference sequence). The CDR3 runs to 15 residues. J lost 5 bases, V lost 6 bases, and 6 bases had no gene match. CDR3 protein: CSAQGLAGGRDTQYF. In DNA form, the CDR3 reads TGCAGTGCCCAGGGACTAGCGGGAGGTAGAGATACGCAGTATTTT.

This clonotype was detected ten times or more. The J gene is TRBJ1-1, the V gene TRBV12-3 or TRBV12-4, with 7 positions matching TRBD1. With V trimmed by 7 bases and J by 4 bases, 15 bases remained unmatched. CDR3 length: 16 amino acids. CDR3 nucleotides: TGTGCCAGCACTACCGGGACAGATGGAAGGTCCACTGAAGCTTTCTTT. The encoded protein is CASTTGTDGRSTEAFF.

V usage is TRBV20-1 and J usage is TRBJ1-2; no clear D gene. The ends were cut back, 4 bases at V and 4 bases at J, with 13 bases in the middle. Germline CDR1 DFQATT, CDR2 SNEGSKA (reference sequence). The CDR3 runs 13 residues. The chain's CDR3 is CSAIPSLTYGYTF. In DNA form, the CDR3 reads TGCAGTGCTATCCCTAGTTTAACCTATGGCTACACCTTC.

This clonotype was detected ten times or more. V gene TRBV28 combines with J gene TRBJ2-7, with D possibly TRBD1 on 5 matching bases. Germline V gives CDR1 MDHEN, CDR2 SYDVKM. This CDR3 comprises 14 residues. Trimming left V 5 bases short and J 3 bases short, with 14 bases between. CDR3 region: CASSPPDRYYEQYF. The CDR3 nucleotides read TGTGCCAGCAGTCCGCCCGACAGATACTACGAGCAGTACTTC.

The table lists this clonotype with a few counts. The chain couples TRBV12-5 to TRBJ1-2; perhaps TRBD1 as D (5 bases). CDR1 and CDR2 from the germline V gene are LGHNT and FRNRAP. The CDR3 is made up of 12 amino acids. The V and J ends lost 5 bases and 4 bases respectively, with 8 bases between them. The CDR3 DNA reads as TGTGCTAGTGGTCTCGACAGCTATGGCTACACCTTC. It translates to CASGLDSYGYTF.

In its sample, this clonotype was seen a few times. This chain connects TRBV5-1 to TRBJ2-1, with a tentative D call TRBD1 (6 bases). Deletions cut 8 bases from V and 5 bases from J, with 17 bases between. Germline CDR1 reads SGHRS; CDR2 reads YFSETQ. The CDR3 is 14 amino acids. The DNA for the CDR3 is TGCGCCAGTCGTTCCCGGGACACCGACAATGAGCAGTTCTTC. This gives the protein CASRSRDTDNEQFF.

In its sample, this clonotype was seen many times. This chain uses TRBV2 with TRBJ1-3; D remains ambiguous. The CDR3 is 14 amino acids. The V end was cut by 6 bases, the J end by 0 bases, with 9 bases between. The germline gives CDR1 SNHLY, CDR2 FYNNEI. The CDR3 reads CASSNRDSGNTIYF. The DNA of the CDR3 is TGTGCCAGCAGCAATCGGGACTCTGGAAACACCATATATTTT.

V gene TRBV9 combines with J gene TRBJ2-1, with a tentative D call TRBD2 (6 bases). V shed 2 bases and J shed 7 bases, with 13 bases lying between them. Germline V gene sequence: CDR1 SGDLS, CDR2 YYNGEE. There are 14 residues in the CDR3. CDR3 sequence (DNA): TGTGCCAGCAGCGTCACGGGAGACGTTAATGAGCAGTTCTTC. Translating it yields CASSVTGDVNEQFF.

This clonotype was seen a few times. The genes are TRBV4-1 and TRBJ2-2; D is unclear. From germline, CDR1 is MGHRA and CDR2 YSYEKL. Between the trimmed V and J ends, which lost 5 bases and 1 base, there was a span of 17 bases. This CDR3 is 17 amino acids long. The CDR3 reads CASSLTLASLNTGELFF. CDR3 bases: TGCGCCAGCAGCTTAACGTTGGCCAGCCTGAACACCGGGGAGCTGTTTTTT.

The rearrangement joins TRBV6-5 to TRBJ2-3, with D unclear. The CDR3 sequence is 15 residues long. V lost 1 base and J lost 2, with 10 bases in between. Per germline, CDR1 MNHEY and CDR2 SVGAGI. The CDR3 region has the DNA TGTGCCAGCAGTTACTATCTCCCCGTCACAGATACGCAGTATTTT. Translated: CASSYYLPVTDTQYF.

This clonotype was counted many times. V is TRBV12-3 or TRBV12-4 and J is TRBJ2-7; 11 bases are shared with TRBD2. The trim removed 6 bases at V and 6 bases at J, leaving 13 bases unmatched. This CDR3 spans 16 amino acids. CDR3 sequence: CASSLSGTSGAGEQYF. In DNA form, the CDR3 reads TGTGCCAGCAGCTTATCCGGGACTAGCGGCGCGGGCGAGCAGTACTTC.

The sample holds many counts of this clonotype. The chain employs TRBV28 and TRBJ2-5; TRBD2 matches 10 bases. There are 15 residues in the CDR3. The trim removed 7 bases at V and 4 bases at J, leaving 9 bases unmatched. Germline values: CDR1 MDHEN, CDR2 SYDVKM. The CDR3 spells CASIPGTSVRETQYF. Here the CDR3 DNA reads TGTGCCAGCATCCCCGGGACTAGCGTCCGAGAGACCCAGTACTTC.

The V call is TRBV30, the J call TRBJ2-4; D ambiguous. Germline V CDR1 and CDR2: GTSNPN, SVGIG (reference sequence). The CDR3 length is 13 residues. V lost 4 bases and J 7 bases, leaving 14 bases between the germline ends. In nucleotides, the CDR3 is TGTGCCTGGACTCCGGGTCTGGTGAACATTCAGTACTTC. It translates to CAWTPGLVNIQYF. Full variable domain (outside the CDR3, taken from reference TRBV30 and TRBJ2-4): SQTIHQWPATLVQPVGSPLSLECTVEGTSNPNLYWYRQAAGRGLQLLFYSVGIGQISSEVPQNLSASRPQDRQFILSSKKLLLSDSGFYLCAWTPGLVNIQYFGAGTRLSVL.

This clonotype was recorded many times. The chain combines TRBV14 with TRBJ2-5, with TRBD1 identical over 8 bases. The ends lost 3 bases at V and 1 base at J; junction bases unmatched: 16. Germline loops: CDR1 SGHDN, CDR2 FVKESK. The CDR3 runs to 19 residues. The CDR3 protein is CASSHKAGTGRTAQETQYF. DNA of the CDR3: TGTGCCAGCAGCCACAAAGCCGGGACAGGCCGGACCGCCCAAGAGACCCAGTACTTC.

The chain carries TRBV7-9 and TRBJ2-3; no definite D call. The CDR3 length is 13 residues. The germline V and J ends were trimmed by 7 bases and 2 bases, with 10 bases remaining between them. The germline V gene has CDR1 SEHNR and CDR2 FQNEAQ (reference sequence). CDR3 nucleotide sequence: TGTGCCAGCATCCAGGACCTCACAGATACGCAGTATTTT. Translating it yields CASIQDLTDTQYF.

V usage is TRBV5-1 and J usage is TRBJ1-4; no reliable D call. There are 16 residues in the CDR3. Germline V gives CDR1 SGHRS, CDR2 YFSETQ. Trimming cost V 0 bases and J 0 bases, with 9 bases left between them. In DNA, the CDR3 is TGCGCCAGCAGCTTGGTCCCAAACCCAACTAATGAAAAACTGTTTTTT. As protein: CASSLVPNPTNEKLFF.

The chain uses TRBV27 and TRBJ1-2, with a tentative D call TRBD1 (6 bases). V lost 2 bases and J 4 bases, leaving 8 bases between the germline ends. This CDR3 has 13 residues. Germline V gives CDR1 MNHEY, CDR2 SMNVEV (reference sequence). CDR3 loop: CASSLLQGYGYTF. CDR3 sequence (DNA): TGTGCCAGCAGTTTACTACAGGGCTATGGCTACACCTTC.

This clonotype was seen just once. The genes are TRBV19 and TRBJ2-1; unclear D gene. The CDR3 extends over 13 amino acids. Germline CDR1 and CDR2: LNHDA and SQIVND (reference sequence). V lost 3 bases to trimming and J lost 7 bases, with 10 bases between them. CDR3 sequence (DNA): TGTGCCAGTAGTATGCGGACGGCAAATGAGCAGTTCTTC. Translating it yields CASSMRTANEQFF.

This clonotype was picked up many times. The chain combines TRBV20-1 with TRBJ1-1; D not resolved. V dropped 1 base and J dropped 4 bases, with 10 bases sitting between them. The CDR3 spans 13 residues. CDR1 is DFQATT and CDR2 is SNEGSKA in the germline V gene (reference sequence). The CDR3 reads CSARAHLATEAFF. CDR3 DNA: TGCAGTGCTAGAGCCCACTTGGCCACTGAAGCTTTCTTT.

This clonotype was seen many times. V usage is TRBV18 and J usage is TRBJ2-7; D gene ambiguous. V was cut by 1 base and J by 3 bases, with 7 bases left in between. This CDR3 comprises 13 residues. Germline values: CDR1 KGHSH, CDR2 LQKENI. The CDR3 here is CASSPLQSYEQYF. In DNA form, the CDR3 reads TGTGCCAGCTCACCACTCCAAAGCTACGAGCAGTACTTC.

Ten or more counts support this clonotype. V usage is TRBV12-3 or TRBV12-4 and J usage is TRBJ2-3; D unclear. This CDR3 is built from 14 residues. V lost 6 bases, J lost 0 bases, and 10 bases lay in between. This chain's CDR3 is CASSLLDSTDTQYF. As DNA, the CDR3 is TGTGCCAGCAGCCTTTTGGACAGCACAGATACGCAGTATTTT.